A selection of T cell receptor beta chains follows, all from one sample in a study of T cell responses to AZD1222 COVID-19 vaccine. The assay was immunoSEQ multiplex PCR, and TCRdb's table has in-frame clones only and misses some. Of 95,000 to 150,000 clones listed, under 85% are singletons. The starting material was peripheral blood, obtained on day 0 of AZD1222 vaccination. The receptors shown here come from an adult in good health. CDR3s include the opening cysteine and the closing phenylalanine or tryptophan. D genes are given only for firm matches. Clone size appears in some rows only: once, few, many, or a class for an expanded clone.

j_call,clone_size,v_call,d_call,cdr3_aa,cdr3_nt
TRBJ2-2,once,TRBV14,.,CASSQRRLNTGELFF,TGTGCCAGCAGCCAAAGGAGGTTGAACACCGGGGAGCTGTTTTTT
TRBJ1-1,.,TRBV4-3,TRBD1,CASSPDRGREAFF,TGCGCCAGCAGCCCCGACAGGGGGCGCGAAGCTTTCTTT
TRBJ2-7,.,TRBV5-8,TRBD1,CASSLVVLGTGAYEQYF,TGTGCCAGCAGCTTGGTGGTTTTGGGTACAGGGGCCTACGAGCAGTACTTC
TRBJ2-1,.,TRBV3-1/TRBV3-2,.,CASSQEAATAGEQFF,TGTGCCAGCAGCCAAGAAGCTGCCACGGCGGGAGAGCAGTTCTTC
TRBJ2-6,.,TRBV9,TRBD1,CASSARGRGANVLTF,TGTGCCAGCAGCGCCAGGGGGCGTGGGGCCAACGTCCTGACTTTC
TRBJ1-1,.,TRBV28,TRBD1,CASSSGQWYAFF,TGTGCCAGCAGTTCGGGACAGTGGTATGCTTTCTTT
TRBJ1-2,.,TRBV20-1,.,CSAPDSSGYTF,TGCAGTGCTCCCGATTCTTCTGGCTACACCTTC
TRBJ2-1,.,TRBV5-4,.,CASTYSLGDEQFF,TGTGCCAGCACCTACTCACTCGGGGATGAGCAGTTCTTC
TRBJ1-5,.,TRBV23-1,.,CASSPGQQPQHF,TGCGCCAGCAGTCCCGGACAGCAGCCCCAGCATTTT
TRBJ1-5,.,TRBV4-3,TRBD1,CASSQQDRRDQPQHF,TGCGCCAGCAGCCAACAGGACAGGAGGGATCAGCCCCAGCATTTT
TRBJ1-2,.,TRBV5-1,.,CASSLGSSPGRERSYTF,TGCGCCAGCAGCTTGGGATCTTCCCCAGGTAGGGAACGGAGCTACACCTTC
TRBJ2-6,.,TRBV4-3,.,CASSQDASSGANVLTF,TGCGCCAGCAGCCAAGATGCCAGCTCTGGGGCCAACGTCCTGACTTTC
TRBJ2-3,few,TRBV6-1,TRBD2,CASSESLAGGSTDTQYF,TGTGCCAGCAGTGAAAGCCTAGCGGGGGGTAGCACAGATACGCAGTATTTT
TRBJ1-1,few,TRBV24-1,.,CATSSTGANQAFF,TGTGCCACCAGTTCAACGGGGGCGAACCAAGCTTTCTTT
TRBJ2-3,.,TRBV2,.,CASRLQGVGDTQYF,TGTGCCAGCAGGCTACAGGGCGTCGGGGATACGCAGTATTTT
TRBJ1-3,.,TRBV28,.,CASIKDQNTIYF,TGTGCCAGCATTAAAGACCAAAACACCATATATTTT